A single sample is the source of the 3 T cell receptor beta chains below, sequenced in a study of blood T cell repertoires in COVID-19. Sequenced by immunoSEQ multiplex PCR; TCRdb stores in-frame clones only, minus some. The profile covers approximately 70,000 clones, with 65% to 85% appearing a single time and roughly 49% taken by the ten largest. Specimen: PBMCs or T cells enriched from blood (not recorded which). The source of these receptors is a woman between 55 and 75 years old who had been exposed to COVID-19.

The chain couples TRBV5-1 to TRBJ1-1, with 7 bases lining up with TRBD1. J gave up 1 base and V 4 bases, and 7 bases lay outside the gene matches. The CDR3 consists of 15 residues. The V gene's germline CDR1 is SGHRS and CDR2 YFSETQ. The CDR3 nucleotides are TGCGCCAGCAGCCTACGGACAGGTGGGAACACTGAAGCTTTCTTT. Translation gives CASSLRTGGNTEAFF.

The chain joins TRBV5-1 to TRBJ2-1; 10 bases map to TRBD2. Trimming at V came to 0 bases and at J to 6 bases, leaving 3 bases not matched to a gene. There are 15 residues in the CDR3. Germline lookup yields CDR1 SGHRS and CDR2 YFSETQ. CDR3 nucleotides: TGCGCCAGCAGCTTGGCCAGCGGGGGGGGCAATGAGCAGTTCTTC. As protein: CASSLASGGGNEQFF.

Turning to this clone: The same CDR3 also results from other DNA sequences found in this sample. V usage is TRBV3-1 (or the pseudogene TRBV3-2) and J usage is TRBJ1-6, with a weak D call TRBD1 (5 bases). The CDR3 sequence is 13 residues long. Germline V gene sequence: CDR1 LGHDT, CDR2 YNNKEL (reference sequence). The V end was cut by 3 bases, the J end by 6 bases, with 6 bases between. CDR3 loop: CASSQGPNSPLHF. The DNA of the CDR3 is TGTGCCAGCAGCCAGGGGCCTAATTCACCCCTCCACTTT.